This T cell receptor beta chain emerged from a study of PD-L1 blockade in urothelial cancer. As to this clone: The antigen remains undetermined.

The assay was immunoSEQ multiplex PCR, and TCRdb's table has in-frame clones only and misses some. Among 50,000 to 75,000 clones listed, 81% were seen once. The junction had 12 bases not matched to a gene; V was cut back by 4 bases and J by 8 bases. The CDR3 runs to 15 residues. Germline CDR1 reads SGHRS; CDR2 reads YFSETQ. Time point specified: pretreatment peripheral blood. Findings of the study overall: Lower than median blood TCR clonality before treatment predicted better survival.

The sequences come from PBMCs, collected around atezolizumab (anti-PD-L1) treatment. This sequence originates from a man in his 70s with urothelial cancer. The rearrangement uses TRBV5-1 and TRBJ2-1, with 7 bases that match TRBD1. In DNA form, the CDR3 reads TGCGCCAGCAGCCCGGATCAACAGGGGATCGATGAGCAGTTCTTC. Translation gives CASSPDQQGIDEQFF.